This T cell receptor (beta chain) comes out of a study of blood T cell repertoires in COVID-19. Study-wide context: In each case, the material was cDNA or gDNA derived from T cells, B-cell-depleted T cells, or PBMCs.

This CDR3 has 15 amino acids. Germline V lookup: CDR1 LNHDA, CDR2 SQIVND (reference sequence). V was pared by 5 bases and J by 7 bases, with 11 bases of the junction left unmatched. TCRdb's copy holds only in-frame clones and misses some; the assay was immunoSEQ multiplex PCR. Among about 170,000 clones listed, under 90% were seen once. The origin of this receptor is a woman aged 80 or older with active or convalescent COVID-19. V is TRBV19 and J is TRBJ2-1; 7 positions match TRBD1. Sequencing used peripheral blood. The CDR3 DNA is TGTGCCAGTAGTCCGCACAGGGGACAGAGGAATGAGCAGTTCTTC. Residues: CASSPHRGQRNEQFF.